Below, one T cell receptor beta chain is given with its context. The antigen is not known. Repertoires were generated with immunoSEQ multiplex PCR, while TCRdb's copy carries only in-frame clones and drops some. The sample contains 800,000 to 1,200,000 clones, about 84% of which appear only once. Germline CDR1 reads SGHRS; CDR2 reads YFSETQ. J lost 4 bases, V lost 3 bases, and 3 bases had no gene match. The CDR3 sequence is 15 residues long. The data originate from a study of shared clonotypes between healthy human individuals. In the study overall: In total, the donors were a couple of women and a few men aged 18 to 49. General study results and limits: Donor clonotype sharing was expected to depend on sequencing depth.

Sequencing was performed on memory CD4+ T cells from PBMCs. The subset is: CD45RA-negative fraction. This TCR was recovered from a man aged 18 to 29 in good health. Some clones in this sample may be carry-over from other donors' samples. V gene TRBV5-1 combines with J gene TRBJ2-3, with TRBD2 matching 12 bases. The CDR3 spells CASSSSGRGADTQYF. The CDR3 DNA reads as TGCGCCAGCAGCTCTAGCGGGAGGGGTGCAGATACGCAGTATTTT.